This is a list of T cell receptor beta chains from one sample in a study of human versus mouse CDR3 diversity and MHC coevolution. TCRdb's copy holds only in-frame clones and misses some; the assay was immunoSEQ multiplex PCR. This sample yields roughly 80,000 clones, of which about nine tenths are seen a single time; less than 0.19% belongs to the top ten. Sequencing was performed on naive CD4+ T cells from blood. These receptors all stem from a person aged 25 to 75 in good health. CDR3s include the opening cysteine and the closing phenylalanine or tryptophan. D genes are given only for firm matches. Only part of the rows carry a size: once, few, many, or a class if the clone is expanded.

NA	TRBJ2-1	TRBV5-1	NA	CASSLVTDYHYNEQFF	TGCGCCAGCAGCTTAGTGACGGACTACCACTACAATGAGCAGTTCTTC
NA	TRBJ1-3	TRBV7-2	NA	CASSLGPTSAGNTIYF	TGTGCCAGCAGCTTAGGGCCAACCTCTGCCGGAAACACCATATATTTT
TRBD1	TRBJ1-2	TRBV28	once	CASWGLRDRVNYGYTF	TGTGCCAGCTGGGGGCTGAGGGACAGGGTAAACTATGGCTACACCTTC
NA	TRBJ2-5	TRBV28	NA	CASSLIGGVRETQYF	TGTGCCAGCAGTTTAATCGGCGGGGTGCGGGAGACCCAGTACTTC
TRBD1	TRBJ1-5	TRBV5-3	NA	CARSLFRTGDKDQGQPQHF	TGTGCCAGAAGCTTGTTCCGGACAGGGGACAAGGACCAAGGCCAGCCCCAGCATTTT
TRBD2	TRBJ2-3	TRBV7-9	NA	CASSKTSGSSTDTQYF	TGTGCCAGCAGCAAAACTAGCGGGAGTAGCACAGATACGCAGTATTTT
TRBD1	TRBJ2-7	TRBV10-3	once	CAIRTGGGEQYF	TGTGCCATCAGGACAGGGGGCGGCGAGCAGTACTTC
NA	TRBJ2-7	TRBV14	NA	CASSQGRRDSYEQYF	TGTGCCAGCAGCCAAGGACGGCGGGACTCCTACGAGCAGTACTTC
NA	TRBJ1-2	TRBV29-1	NA	CSVEVARGGYGYTF	TGCAGCGTTGAAGTGGCCAGGGGCGGCTATGGCTACACCTTC
NA	TRBJ2-7	TRBV7-9	NA	CASSGLRAIYYEQYF	TGTGCCAGCAGCGGTTTGAGAGCGATCTACTACGAGCAGTACTTC
NA	TRBJ1-5	TRBV6-6	NA	CASSLDRGNQPQHF	TGTGCCAGCAGTTTGGACCGGGGTAATCAGCCCCAGCATTTT
NA	TRBJ1-1	TRBV25-1	NA	CASSEQGSMNTEAFF	TGTGCCAGCAGTGAACAGGGAAGTATGAACACTGAAGCTTTCTTT
TRBD1	TRBJ2-7	TRBV18	NA	CASSPNPGTGGYEQYF	TGTGCCAGCTCACCCAACCCCGGGACAGGGGGCTACGAGCAGTACTTC
NA	TRBJ2-7	TRBV6-1	once	CASSGEGQRGGRGRYEQYF	TGTGCCAGCAGTGGTGAGGGACAGAGGGGAGGCAGAGGGAGGTACGAGCAGTACTTC
TRBD1	TRBJ1-4	TRBV7-9	NA	CASSLGLTGGEGTNEKLFF	TGTGCCAGCAGCTTAGGTCTGACAGGGGGGGAAGGAACTAATGAAAAACTGTTTTTT
NA	TRBJ2-5	TRBV10-2	once	CASSARGYVGETQYF	TGCGCCAGCAGCGCAAGGGGGTACGTCGGAGAGACCCAGTACTTC
TRBD1	TRBJ1-6	TRBV9	NA	CASSTGTANSPLHF	TGTGCCAGCAGTACCGGGACAGCAAATTCACCCCTCCACTTT
NA	TRBJ2-2	TRBV6-1	once	CASLRNTGELFF	TGTGCCAGCCTCCGGAACACCGGGGAGCTGTTTTTT
NA	TRBJ1-3	TRBV6-1	NA	CASSEDRYGNTIYF	TGTGCCAGCAGTGAAGACAGATATGGAAACACCATATATTTT
NA	TRBJ2-2	TRBV14	NA	CASSLPPGGPNTGELFF	TGTGCCAGCAGCCTCCCCCCGGGGGGCCCGAACACCGGGGAGCTGTTTTTT
TRBD2	TRBJ2-5	TRBV7-2	NA	CASSLGLAGGVETQYF	TGTGCCAGCAGCTTGGGACTAGCGGGGGGGGTGGAGACCCAGTACTTC
NA	TRBJ1-4	TRBV29-1	few	CSVSTGNEKLFF	TGCAGCGTTTCCACAGGCAATGAAAAACTGTTTTTT
NA	TRBJ2-7	TRBV30	NA	CAWSIHRGAYEQYF	TGTGCCTGGAGTATACACCGGGGGGCTTACGAGCAGTACTTC